The present TCR beta chain was sequenced within a study of T cell clonality in common variable immunodeficiency. Whole-study results and caveats: CVID subjects shared fewer TCRbeta clones than healthy controls did. Compared with healthy controls, CVID subjects showed increased TCRbeta clonality, mostly in about a third.

TCRdb's copy holds only in-frame clones and misses some; the assay was immunoSEQ multiplex PCR. Recorded here are tens of thousands of clones, none singletons. This clone occurred many times. Its target is not known. Input material: peripheral blood mononuclear cells. This clonotype was obtained from a person aged 18 to 75 in good health.

The CDR3 here is CASRGTREPMVEQFF. The part of the CDR3 DNA that was read is TGTGCCAGCAGGGGAACTAGGGAACCAATGGTTGAG. This sequence joins TRBV6-2 or TRBV6-3 and TRBJ2-1; TRBD2 might be the D (5 bases). Sequencing ends 3 residues short of the CDR3 end; the germline J gene provides the rest. Trimming cost V 6 bases and J 9 bases, with 21 bases left between them. The CDR3 consists of 15 residues. Germline-derived CDR1 and CDR2 are MNHEY and SVGEGT.